This T cell receptor beta chain was profiled in a study of cytomegalovirus exposure and HLA in healthy donors. The CDR3 has 15 amino acids. Germline values: CDR1 KGHSH, CDR2 LQKENI. The junction had 2 bases not matched to a gene; V was cut back by 0 bases and J by 4 bases. This PCR relied on a set of 60 Vbeta primers and 13 Jbeta primers. Only in-frame clones appear in the TCRdb table, and some are missing; sequencing was by immunoSEQ multiplex PCR. The sample yields about 140,000 clones, roughly 85% seen once. Study-level points and caveats: With later analysis, a missense DCLRE1C variant became linked to TCR beta V- and J-gene trimming. When presence/absence was analysed, sequencing depth was taken to be roughly uniform across donors. Common viral pathogens seemed to be connected with several of the most significant clusters, according to a later analysis. The study had only CMV serostatus as immune exposure information.

To note about this clone: The antigen remains undetermined.

The rearrangement uses TRBV18 and TRBJ1-5; 8 bases align to TRBD1. The sequencing sample was made of PBMCs. This sequence was found in a man aged 40-49 years in good health and CMV-seropositive. The CDR3: CASSPPRGRNQPQHF. For the CDR3, the DNA is TGTGCCAGCTCACCACCCAGGGGGCGAAATCAGCCCCAGCATTTT. The whole variable domain, remainder taken from reference TRBV18 and TRBJ1-5, is NAGVMQNPRHLVRRRGQEARLRCSPMKGHSHVYWYRQLPEEGLKFMVYLQKENIIDESGMPKERFSAEFPKEGPSILRIQQVVRGDSAAYFCASSPPRGRNQPQHFGDGTRLSIL.